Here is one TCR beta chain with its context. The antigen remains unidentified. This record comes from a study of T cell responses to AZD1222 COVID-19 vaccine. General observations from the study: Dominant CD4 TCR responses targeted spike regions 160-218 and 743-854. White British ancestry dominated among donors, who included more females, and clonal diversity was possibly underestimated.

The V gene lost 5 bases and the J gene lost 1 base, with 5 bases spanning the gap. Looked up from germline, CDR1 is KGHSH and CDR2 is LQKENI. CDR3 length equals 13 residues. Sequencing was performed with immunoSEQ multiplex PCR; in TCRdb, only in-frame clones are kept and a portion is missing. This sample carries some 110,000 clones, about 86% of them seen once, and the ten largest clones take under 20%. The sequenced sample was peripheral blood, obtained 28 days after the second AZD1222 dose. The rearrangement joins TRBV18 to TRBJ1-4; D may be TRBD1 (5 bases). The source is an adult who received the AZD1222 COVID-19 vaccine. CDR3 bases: TGTGCCAGCTCAAGGGGAACTAATGAAAAACTGTTTTTT. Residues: CASSRGTNEKLFF.